This paragraph covers one T cell receptor beta chain sequence. The antigen is not known. The CDR3 contains 16 residues. V was pared by 4 bases and J by 4 bases, with 17 bases between. The germline V gene encodes CDR1 SGHAT and CDR2 FQNNGV. The data derive from a study of T cell responses to AZD1222 COVID-19 vaccine. Study findings and constraints: Baseline serology detected seropositivity in only six AZD1222 recipients. The span of vaccine-associated CD4 TCRs extended across spike, with dominance at 160-218 and 743-854. Donors were mostly white British, more females; clonal diversity possibly underestimated. None of the repertoires were sampled until the peak T cell response had passed.

The method was immunoSEQ multiplex PCR; TCRdb's version includes in-frame clones alone and lacks a portion of them. The data show about 200,000 clones, 88% seen once. This rearrangement joins TRBV11-2 to TRBJ2-1, with D perhaps matching TRBD2 (5 bases). The sequenced sample was peripheral blood, obtained on day 0 of AZD1222 vaccination. This clonotype originated in an adult in good health. CDR3 in amino acids: CASSSPKEEPYNEQFF. CDR3 DNA: TGTGCCAGCAGCTCCCCCAAGGAGGAGCCATACAATGAGCAGTTCTTC.